Below, 8 T cell receptor beta chains from the same sample are listed, as sequenced in a study of T cells in Graves' hyperthyroidism and ophthalmopathy (dated by TCRdb to between 2019 and 2020). The library was prepared using multiplex PCR. The run used an Illumina HiSeq 2000. Amplification of TCR beta CDR3 regions was carried out from RNA transcripts. The first round of RT-PCR for the TCR CDR3 was performed with the HTBI primer set and the Qiagen OneStep RT-PCR kit. TCRdb itself trimmed the public reads at Q25 with fastp, ran MiXCR and retained productive beta chains. For every CDR3 protein sequence, its rows merge into one entry that carries the most common genes and DNA. This sample holds around 490,000 distinct CDR3 sequences; just under 20% were observed only once. Roughly 50% of the sample rests with the top ten. Sequencing used blood. Source of these receptors: a man in his forties or fifties with Graves' ophthalmopathy.

This clonotype came up a few times. The J gene is TRBJ1-5, the V gene TRBV4-2; perhaps TRBD1 as D (5 bases). Germline lookup yields CDR1 LGHNA and CDR2 YNFKEQ. The V end lost 1 base, the J end lost 9 bases, and 16 bases lay between the germline ends. This CDR3 is 15 amino acids long. The CDR3 spells CASSQVAQGLGPQHF. CDR3 in DNA: TGTGCCAGCAGCCAAGTCGCCCAGGGCCTGGGGCCCCAGCATTTT.

This sequence joins TRBV12-3 or TRBV12-4 and TRBJ2-5, with D unclear. Deletions cut 0 bases from V and 9 bases from J, with 11 bases between. The CDR3 sequence is 13 residues long. CDR3 sequence reads: CASSLAGRAAQYF. CDR3 sequence (DNA): TGTGCCAGCAGTTTAGCGGGTCGGGCGGCCCAGTACTTC.

This clonotype was detected many times. The chain is built from TRBV6-2 or TRBV6-3 and TRBJ2-7; D is possibly TRBD1 (6 bases). The CDR3 length is 14 residues. Germline CDR1 reads MNHEY; CDR2 reads SVGEGT. With 4 bases removed from V and 1 base from J, the gap between germline ends came to 11 bases. The CDR3 coding sequence is TGTGCCAGCAGTTCCACAGGGCCGTCCTACGAGCAGTACTTC. Its protein product is CASSSTGPSYEQYF.

This clonotype was counted ten times or more. V usage is TRBV4-1 and J usage is TRBJ2-7; D is ambiguous. Germline-derived CDR1 and CDR2 are MGHRA and YSYEKL. The CDR3 has 14 amino acids. The germline V and J ends were trimmed by 0 bases and 2 bases, with 8 bases remaining between them. Written as DNA, the CDR3 is TGCGCCAGCAGCCAAGAGGGCGGAACCTACGAGCAGTACTTC. It translates to CASSQEGGTYEQYF.

This clonotype was seen repeatedly, ten times or more. The chain links TRBV12-5 to TRBJ2-7, with D unresolved. CDR1 is LGHNT, CDR2 FRNRAP, per germline. Trimming removed 0 bases at V and 5 bases at J, with 17 bases between. The CDR3 consists of 16 residues. CDR3 protein: CASGLVLHRLDDEQYF. The CDR3 DNA reads as TGTGCTAGTGGTTTGGTACTACATCGTTTGGATGACGAGCAGTACTTC.

The J gene is TRBJ1-5, the V gene TRBV30; a possible D gene is TRBD1 (5 bases). Trimming cost V 2 bases and J 7 bases, with 15 bases left between them. This CDR3 is 14 amino acids long. Per germline, CDR1 GTSNPN and CDR2 SVGIG (reference sequence). The CDR3 is CAWSLQGVGQPQHF. Here the CDR3 DNA reads TGTGCCTGGAGTCTTCAGGGAGTGGGGCAGCCCCAGCATTTT.

A single count supports this clonotype. The chain links TRBV7-2 to TRBJ2-3, with 9 nucleotides matching TRBD2. J gave up 2 bases and V 5 bases, and 14 bases lay outside the gene matches. Per germline, CDR1 SGHTA and CDR2 FQGNSA. The CDR3 loop spans 18 amino acids. CDR3 sequence reads: CASSQDPTSGLSTDTQYF. The CDR3 coding sequence is TGTGCCAGCAGCCAAGACCCGACTAGCGGCCTTTCCACAGATACGCAGTATTTT.

This clonotype was counted between two and nine times. The chain has TRBV9 and TRBJ2-2, with 7 bases lining up with TRBD2. This CDR3 has 15 residues. Germline CDR1 reads SGDLS; CDR2 reads YYNGEE. With 0 bases clipped from V and 5 bases from J, the junction kept 4 bases outside the gene matches. CDR3 in DNA: TGTGCCAGCAGCGTAGTCGGGGGGAGTACCGGGGAGCTGTTTTTT. It is translated as CASSVVGGSTGELFF.